These 29 T cell receptor beta chains came from one sample sequenced in a study of blood T cell repertoires in COVID-19 (dated by TCRdb to 2020 to 2021). Library preparation used the immunoSEQ multiplex PCR assay. The immuneACCESS repertoire file appears here via TCRdb, limited to in-frame rearrangements. These files lack a portion of the clones; in checked studies, under half of the deficit traces to unresolved V genes, and the cause of the others is not known. Counted in this sample were over 250,000 clones; under 90% of them appeared once. Clones ranked in the top ten supply more than 1.5% of the sample. The sample was PBMCs or T cells enriched from blood (not recorded which). Receptor source: a woman aged 55-75 years who had recovered from COVID-19.

The chain couples TRBV5-5 to TRBJ1-2; D ambiguous. The CDR3 is made up of 15 amino acids. Germline-derived CDR1 and CDR2 are SGHKS and YYEKEE (reference sequence). V shed 1 base and J shed 8 bases, with 18 bases lying between them. Here the CDR3 reads CASSLQEGARGGYTF. The CDR3 DNA reads TGTGCCAGCAGCTTGCAGGAGGGTGCGCGGGGAGGCTACACCTTC.

The V and J genes are TRBV5-1 and TRBJ2-2; 7 nucleotides align to TRBD1. CDR3 length: 15 residues. CDR1 and CDR2 (germline): SGHRS, YFSETQ. V was pared by 3 bases and J by 1 base, with 3 bases of the junction left unmatched. CDR3 region: CASSSGTVNTGELFF. The CDR3 DNA is TGCGCCAGCAGCTCCGGGACAGTGAACACCGGGGAGCTGTTTTTT. Drawing the rest from reference TRBV5-1 and TRBJ2-2, the complete variable domain is KAGVTQTPRYLIKTRGQQVTLSCSPISGHRSVSWYQQTPGQGLQFLFEYFSETQRNKGNFPGRFSGRQFSNSRSEMNVSTLELGDSALYLCASSSGTVNTGELFFGEGSRLTVL.

This chain connects TRBV6-5 to TRBJ1-2; D may be TRBD1 (5 bases). Trimming shortened V by 6 bases and J by 7 bases, and 15 bases separated the two germline ends. Germline V lookup: CDR1 MNHEY, CDR2 SVGAGI. This CDR3 region has 13 residues. CDR3 sequence: CASSQGGASGYTF. As DNA, the CDR3 is TGTGCCAGCAGCCAGGGAGGGGCGAGTGGCTACACCTTC.

The chain recombines TRBV29-1 with TRBJ2-5, with D perhaps TRBD2 (5 bases). V was cut by 3 bases and J by 1 base, with 12 bases left in between. Germline CDR1 reads SQVTM; CDR2 reads ANQGSEA. The CDR3 loop spans 14 amino acids. In DNA form, the CDR3 reads TGCAGCGTTGAGTACGGGGAGTTCCAAGAGACCCAGTACTTC. It translates to CSVEYGEFQETQYF.

The DNA of the CDR3 is TGTGCCAGCAGTAGCAGGACCGGGGGGTCACCCCTCCACTTT. It is translated as CASSSRTGGSPLHF. This chain joins TRBV27 and TRBJ1-6; tentatively, D is TRBD1 (5 bases). The CDR3 is 14 residues long. CDR1 MNHEY and CDR2 SMNVEV come from the germline V gene (reference sequence). The germline V and J ends were trimmed by 5 bases and 10 bases, with 15 bases remaining between them.

V gene TRBV4-1 combines with J gene TRBJ1-1; the match to TRBD1 covers 8 bases. CDR1 MGHRA and CDR2 YSYEKL come from the germline V gene. The trim removed 3 bases at V and 11 bases at J, leaving 8 bases unmatched. This CDR3 has 13 amino acids. This chain's CDR3 is CASSHGTGVLAFF. The CDR3 nucleotides are TGCGCCAGCAGCCACGGGACAGGCGTCCTGGCTTTCTTT.

The V gene is TRBV28, the J gene TRBJ1-1; D may be TRBD1 (5 bases). This CDR3 is 15 amino acids long. V lost 4 bases, J lost 3 bases, and 15 bases lay in between. From germline, CDR1 is MDHEN and CDR2 SYDVKM. The CDR3 nucleotides read TGTGCCAGCAGTTCCCTGCGGGGGACCTACACTGAAGCTTTCTTT. Amino acids: CASSSLRGTYTEAFF.

The genes are TRBV19 and TRBJ2-3; tentative D call: TRBD2 (5 bases). Germline V gene lookup returns CDR1 LNHDA and CDR2 SQIVND (reference sequence). There are 14 residues in the CDR3. V lost 9 bases, J lost 6 bases, and 19 bases lay in between. The CDR3 is CASSTQRPSDTQYF. The DNA of the CDR3 is TGTGCCAGCTCAACCCAGCGGCCCTCCGATACGCAGTATTTT.

The V gene is TRBV2, the J gene TRBJ2-2; no firm D call. Germline CDR1 is SNHLY and CDR2 is FYNNEI. The CDR3 has 13 residues. Trimming left V 4 bases short and J 4 bases short, with 7 bases between. CDR3 nucleotides: TGTGCCAGCAGTGTGAGACTCACCGGGGAGCTGTTTTTT. Residues: CASSVRLTGELFF.

This chain connects TRBV6-1 to TRBJ1-5; D is uncertain. This CDR3 is built from 13 residues. With 3 bases removed from V and 0 bases from J, the gap between germline ends came to 3 bases. Germline CDR1 is MNHNS and CDR2 is SASEGT. This CDR3 is CASSEYSNQPQHF. CDR3 in DNA: TGTGCCAGCAGTGAGTATAGCAATCAGCCCCAGCATTTT.

This clone was recorded a few times. CDR3: CASGDRAQPQHF. In nucleotides, the CDR3 is TGTGCCAGCGGTGACAGGGCTCAGCCCCAGCATTTT. The V and J genes are TRBV27 and TRBJ1-5; 7 nucleotides agree with TRBD1. The CDR3 loop spans 12 amino acids. Germline V gene lookup returns CDR1 MNHEY and CDR2 SMNVEV (reference sequence). V shed 8 bases and J 6 bases; nucleotides not matched to a gene: 4.

The chain couples TRBV6-5 to TRBJ1-6, with 7 bases identical to TRBD1. Per the germline V gene, CDR1 is MNHEY and CDR2 is SVGAGI. This CDR3 is 14 amino acids long. V shed 6 bases and J 5 bases; nucleotides not matched to a gene: 4. The CDR3 loop reads CASRRDRDNSPLHF. As DNA, the CDR3 is TGTGCCAGCAGGCGGGACAGAGATAATTCACCCCTCCACTTT.

At least ten counts were recorded for this clone. V is TRBV15 and J is TRBJ1-4; D remains ambiguous. Trimming cost V 0 bases and J 0 bases, with 11 bases left between them. CDR3 length equals 17 residues. CDR1 and CDR2 (germline): LNHNV, YYDKDF (reference sequence). The CDR3 DNA follows: TGTGCCACCAGCAGAGAGGAAACGGGAACAACTAATGAAAAACTGTTTTTT. Its protein product is CATSREETGTTNEKLFF. Complete variable domain (other parts from reference TRBV15 and TRBJ1-4): DAMVIQNPRYQVTQFGKPVTLSCSQTLNHNVMYWYQQKSSQAPKLLFHYYDKDFNNEADTPDNFQSRRPNTSFCFLDIRSPGLGDTAMYLCATSREETGTTNEKLFFGSGTQLSVL.

The chain combines TRBV19 with TRBJ2-5; 11 nucleotides align to TRBD1. The CDR3 length is 15 residues. Losses at the gene ends were 2 bases for V and 5 bases for J; bases not matched to a gene: 4. CDR1 and CDR2 from the germline V gene are LNHDA and SQIVND (reference sequence). In DNA form, the CDR3 reads TGTGCCAGTAGTATAATATGGGACAGGGGGGAGACCCAGTACTTC. This translates into CASSIIWDRGETQYF.

The V and J genes are TRBV10-2 and TRBJ2-3; 8 positions match TRBD2. The CDR3 runs 14 residues. Looked up from germline, CDR1 is WSHSY and CDR2 is SAAADI. V shed 2 bases and J 9 bases; nucleotides not matched to a gene: 7. CDR3 loop: CASSEGISGITQYF. In DNA form, the CDR3 reads TGCGCCAGCAGTGAGGGGATTAGCGGGATCACGCAGTATTTT.

The J gene is TRBJ2-2, the V gene TRBV27; the D gene is possibly TRBD1 (7 bases). Looked up from germline, CDR1 is MNHEY and CDR2 is SMNVEV (reference sequence). The germline V and J ends were trimmed by 4 bases and 7 bases, with 13 bases remaining between them. The CDR3 is 14 residues long. The CDR3 DNA reads TGTGCCAGCAGTTCCTACAGGGGAGGCGGGGAGCTGTTTTTT. Amino acid sequence: CASSSYRGGGELFF.

The chain has TRBV7-8 and TRBJ1-2, with TRBD1 as a possible D gene (6 bases). The CDR3 contains 16 residues. CDR1 and CDR2 from the germline V gene are SGHVS and FQNEAQ. Deletions cut 5 bases from V and 6 bases from J, with 22 bases between. The CDR3 region is CASSPTGGSGWNGYTF. CDR3 DNA sequence: TGTGCCAGCAGCCCAACGGGGGGCTCAGGGTGGAATGGCTACACCTTC.

This chain uses TRBV11-1 with TRBJ2-7, with 10 bases lining up with TRBD1. The V gene's germline CDR1 is SGHAT and CDR2 FQDESV (reference sequence). This CDR3 spans 15 amino acids. The V segment lost 3 bases and the J segment 6 bases; nucleotides outside the gene matches: 8. CDR3 sequence reads: CASSFTGTGVGEQYF. Here the CDR3 DNA reads TGTGCCAGCAGCTTCACAGGGACAGGGGTTGGCGAGCAGTACTTC.

The chain couples TRBV5-1 to TRBJ2-5; 7 nucleotides align to TRBD1. The J segment lost 2 bases and the V segment lost 2 bases, leaving 3 bases of the junction unmatched. The germline gives CDR1 SGHRS, CDR2 YFSETQ. This CDR3 is built from 14 residues. CDR3 coding DNA: TGCGCCAGCAGCTTAGGGGGCTTACAAGAGACCCAGTACTTC. Protein sequence: CASSLGGLQETQYF.

The rearrangement joins TRBV4-1 to TRBJ2-2; 14 bases agree with TRBD2. J was trimmed by 7 bases and V by 4 bases; bases with no gene match: 5. Germline CDR1 MGHRA, CDR2 YSYEKL. This CDR3 is built from 16 residues. The CDR3 nucleotides read TGCGCCAGCAGCCTCGGACTAGCGGGAGGTGACGGGGAGCTGTTTTTT. Residues: CASSLGLAGGDGELFF.

The chain uses TRBV3-1 (or the pseudogene TRBV3-2) and TRBJ2-1, with D perhaps matching TRBD2 (6 bases). The V and J ends lost 3 bases and 6 bases respectively, with 12 bases between them. The CDR3 spans 14 residues. The germline gives CDR1 LGHDT, CDR2 YNNKEL (reference sequence). CDR3 nucleotide sequence: TGTGCCAGCAGCCACGGAGGGGCGGCCAATGAGCAGTTCTTC. It is translated as CASSHGGAANEQFF.

Here the CDR3 DNA reads TGTGCCAGCAAATCCCGGGACAGGAATAAACTGTTTTTT. It codes for CASKSRDRNKLFF. The rearrangement uses TRBV6-5 and TRBJ1-4, with 8 positions matching TRBD1. Germline loops: CDR1 MNHEY, CDR2 SVGAGI. Trimming took 7 bases from V and 11 from J; bases not matched to a gene: 9. The CDR3 sequence is 13 residues long.

CDR3 coding DNA: TGTGCCAGCTCGGAAGGAGGGGAAATCGCGAACACCGGGGAGCTGTTTTTT. Its protein product is CASSEGGEIANTGELFF. The chain joins TRBV18 to TRBJ2-2, with D possibly being TRBD2 (6 bases). This CDR3 spans 17 amino acids. V was cut by 6 bases and J by 0 bases, with 17 bases left in between. The germline V gene has CDR1 KGHSH and CDR2 LQKENI. Supplemented by reference TRBV18 and TRBJ2-2, the full variable domain reads NAGVMQNPRHLVRRRGQEARLRCSPMKGHSHVYWYRQLPEEGLKFMVYLQKENIIDESGMPKERFSAEFPKEGPSILRIQQVVRGDSAAYFCASSEGGEIANTGELFFGEGSRLTVL.

The rearrangement uses TRBV21-1 and TRBJ1-5. TRBV21-1 counts as a pseudogene. The CDR3 is 13 residues long. The CDR3 loop is CASSKGGLGPQHF. In DNA form, the CDR3 reads TGTGCCAGCAGCAAAGGAGGCCTGGGGCCCCAGCATTTT.

J is TRBJ2-7 and V is TRBV19; D is perhaps TRBD2 (6 bases). This CDR3 has 13 residues. Per the germline V gene, CDR1 is LNHDA and CDR2 is SQIVND (reference sequence). With 7 bases removed from V and 6 bases from J, the gap between germline ends came to 16 bases. The CDR3 loop reads CASTHGGESEQYF. The CDR3 DNA is TGTGCCAGTACCCACGGGGGAGAGAGCGAGCAGTACTTC.

The V and J genes are TRBV5-1 and TRBJ2-1; D is undetermined. Germline CDR1 is SGHRS and CDR2 is YFSETQ. Deletions cut 1 base from V and 6 bases from J, with 11 bases between. CDR3 length: 14 residues. CDR3 region: CASSLSLNINEQFF. Written as DNA, the CDR3 is TGCGCCAGCAGCTTGAGCCTTAATATCAATGAGCAGTTCTTC.

The V and J genes are TRBV19 and TRBJ2-7, with D perhaps matching TRBD1 (5 bases). Germline V gene lookup returns CDR1 LNHDA and CDR2 SQIVND (reference sequence). V lost 1 base and J lost 2, with 12 bases in between. The CDR3 extends over 15 amino acids. The chain's CDR3 is CASSIGQGLTYEQYF. The DNA of the CDR3 is TGTGCCAGTAGTATAGGCCAGGGTTTGACCTACGAGCAGTACTTC.

DNA of the CDR3: TGTGCCAGCAGTTTAAGAGCCCCCCAGCCCCAGCATTTT. It yields the protein CASSLRAPQPQHF. The gene calls are TRBV12-3 or TRBV12-4 and TRBJ1-5; D unresolved. Trimming took 2 bases from V and 7 from J, leaving 9 bases between them. The CDR3 is made up of 13 amino acids.

The chain uses TRBV24-1 and TRBJ1-1, with a tentative D call TRBD1 (5 bases). This CDR3 is built from 14 residues. Deletions cut 5 bases from V and 6 bases from J, with 15 bases between. Per the germline V gene, CDR1 is KGHDR and CDR2 is SFDVKD. CDR3 amino acids: CATSAPGTGAEAFF. The CDR3 DNA sequence: TGTGCCACCAGTGCTCCGGGTACGGGGGCTGAAGCTTTCTTT.